This T cell receptor beta chain was documented in a study of cytomegalovirus exposure and HLA in healthy donors. Trimming removed 4 bases from V and 2 bases from J, with 11 bases in between. Per germline, CDR1 GTSNPN and CDR2 SVGIG (reference sequence). The CDR3 contains 13 residues. With 60 Vbeta and 13 Jbeta primers, the PCR was carried out. Assay: immunoSEQ multiplex PCR; the TCRdb copy retains only in-frame clones and omits some. Among 110,000 or so clones listed, approximately 80% were seen once. The TCR sequence derives from a woman aged 30 to 39 in good health and CMV-seropositive. The gene calls are TRBV30 and TRBJ2-5, with a tentative D call TRBD1 (5 bases). The specimen was PBMCs. As DNA, the CDR3 is TGTGCCTGGACGAGACAGACTCAAGAGACCCAGTACTTC. This codes for CAWTRQTQETQYF.